The 28 T cell receptor beta chains reported below all come from one sample, sequenced in a study of shared clonotypes between healthy human individuals. Produced via immunoSEQ multiplex PCR; TCRdb's table is partial and in-frame only. The profile covers approximately 2,000,000 clones, with around 95% appearing a single time and about 1.7% taken by the ten largest. In the naive CD8 group, cells lacked CD45RO and were positively selected for CCR7, so terminally differentiated effector memory CD45RA+ cells were left out. Sequences were obtained from naive CD8+ T cells from PBMCs. These receptors all come from a man aged 18 to 29 in good health. Some clones in this sample may be carry-over from other donors' samples.

V is TRBV2 and J is TRBJ2-5; D is possibly TRBD1 or TRBD2 (6 bases each). V was pared by 6 bases and J by 1 base, with 12 bases between. From germline, CDR1 is SNHLY and CDR2 FYNNEI. The CDR3 is 14 amino acids. The CDR3 region is CASSGGDIQETQYF. In nucleotides, the CDR3 is TGTGCCAGCAGCGGAGGGGACATCCAAGAGACCCAGTACTTC.

The chain carries TRBV27 and TRBJ1-2; the match to TRBD1 covers 12 bases. Trimming at V came to 5 bases and at J to 1 base, leaving 11 bases not matched to a gene. This CDR3 comprises 18 residues. The germline V gene encodes CDR1 MNHEY and CDR2 SMNVEV (reference sequence). The CDR3 here is CASSNIRDRGLYNYGYTF. The CDR3 DNA reads TGTGCCAGCAGTAACATCCGGGACAGGGGGCTCTATAACTATGGCTACACCTTC.

Notes on this clone: This could be a read error, since a much larger clone is one nucleotide away. The sample holds other DNA sequences that translate to the same CDR3. This rearrangement joins TRBV14 to TRBJ2-5; unclear D gene. CDR1 is SGHDN and CDR2 is FVKESK in the germline V gene. The CDR3 contains 12 residues. V was cut by 1 base and J by 5 bases, with 5 bases left in between. The CDR3 sequence: CASSQVGETQYF. In DNA, the CDR3 is TGTGCCAGCAGCCAAGTAGGGGAGACCCAGTACTTC.

The chain carries TRBV15 and TRBJ1-3, with D perhaps TRBD1 (5 bases). Trimming took off 8 bases at V and 0 bases at J, with 8 bases between the two ends. There are 13 residues in the CDR3. The V gene's germline CDR1 is LNHNV and CDR2 YYDKDF (reference sequence). CDR3: CATGGFSGNTIYF. CDR3 sequence (DNA): TGTGCCACCGGGGGGTTCTCTGGAAACACCATATATTTT.

This clone was observed once. CDR3 coding DNA: TGTGCCAGCAGCTTAGACACAGCCAAAAACATTCAGTACTTC. It yields the protein CASSLDTAKNIQYF. J is TRBJ2-4 and V is TRBV11-2; no reliable D call. The CDR3 has 14 amino acids. Trimming shortened V by 0 bases and J by 0 bases, and 3 bases separated the two germline ends. CDR1 is SGHAT, CDR2 FQNNGV, per germline.

On this clone itself: The sample has other DNA sequences that encode this CDR3 too. The rearrangement links TRBV9 to TRBJ2-3; a possible D gene is TRBD2 (6 bases). The CDR3 is 15 residues long. Germline V gene data show CDR1 as SGDLS and CDR2 as YYNGEE. Trimming shortened V by 0 bases and J by 1 base, and 9 bases separated the two germline ends. CDR3 sequence reads: CASSVGSGRTDTQYF. CDR3 DNA: TGTGCCAGCAGCGTAGGGAGCGGGCGCACAGATACGCAGTATTTT.

The V call is TRBV4-3, the J call TRBJ2-3; the match to TRBD2 covers 11 bases. The CDR3 has 17 residues. Germline loops: CDR1 LGHNA, CDR2 YSLEER. The V and J ends lost 1 base and 4 bases, in that order; junction bases with no gene match: 7. CDR3: CASSQASGRMISDTQYF. The CDR3 nucleotides read TGCGCCAGCAGCCAAGCTAGCGGGAGGATGATATCAGATACGCAGTATTTT.

This clone appeared a single time. The gene calls are TRBV4-3 and TRBJ2-3, with TRBD2 matching over 7 bases. V lost 0 bases to trimming and J lost 5 bases; unmatched junction nucleotides: 11. Germline CDR1 LGHNA, CDR2 YSLEER. The CDR3 contains 17 residues. CDR3 amino acids: CASSQDHGGGPEDTQYF. The CDR3 coding sequence is TGCGCCAGCAGCCAAGATCATGGGGGAGGGCCGGAAGATACGCAGTATTTT.

CDR3: CAIIPTDGYTF. CDR3 DNA: TGTGCCATCATACCCACTGACGGCTACACCTTC. The chain employs TRBV10-3 and TRBJ1-2; D is unresolved. Trimming took off 7 bases at V and 8 bases at J, with 11 bases between the two ends. The CDR3 is 11 amino acids. Germline V gene data show CDR1 as ENHRY and CDR2 as SYGVKD.

The chain joins TRBV10-3 to TRBJ1-5; D possibly corresponds to TRBD1 (5 bases). Trimming left V 7 bases short and J 1 base short, with 14 bases between. This CDR3 is 15 amino acids long. Germline V CDR1 and CDR2: ENHRY, SYGVKD. The CDR3 loop is CAITPEWGSNQPQHF. The DNA of the CDR3 is TGTGCCATCACACCTGAATGGGGGAGCAATCAGCCCCAGCATTTT.

CDR3 protein: CASSKGTGGRYTF. CDR3 DNA sequence: TGTGCCAGCAGCAAAGGGACAGGGGGCAGGTACACCTTC. This rearrangement joins TRBV21-1 to TRBJ1-2; the D call TRBD1 from the table was never checked on the DNA. TRBV21-1 has pseudogene status. This CDR3 region has 13 residues.

J is TRBJ2-1 and V is TRBV6-5; the D gene could be TRBD1 or TRBD2 (5 bases each). Germline values: CDR1 MNHEY, CDR2 SVGAGI. V was clipped by 6 bases and J by 5 bases, with 17 bases between them. The CDR3 has 15 amino acids. CDR3 residues: CASSQRTRRDNEQFF. The CDR3 nucleotides read TGTGCCAGCAGCCAACGGACAAGGCGGGACAATGAGCAGTTCTTC.

V is TRBV9 and J is TRBJ1-1; TRBD1 is a possible D gene (5 bases). V lost 4 bases, J lost 1 base, and 17 bases lay in between. Germline V lookup: CDR1 SGDLS, CDR2 YYNGEE. The CDR3 runs 16 residues. The CDR3 DNA is TGTGCCAGCAGCTCTTCTACCGGGACCCAGAACACTGAAGCTTTCTTT. Protein: CASSSSTGTQNTEAFF.

This clone came up once. The J gene is TRBJ2-7, the V gene TRBV29-1, with D tentatively TRBD1 (8 bases). CDR1 SQVTM and CDR2 ANQGSEA come from the germline V gene. This CDR3 contains 14 residues. The V gene lost 6 bases and the J gene lost 5 bases, with 20 bases spanning the gap. Written as DNA, the CDR3 is TGCAGCGTGAGGACAGGGAGGGGGATGGACGAGCAGTACTTC. Encoded protein: CSVRTGRGMDEQYF.

This clone was seen once. The V and J genes are TRBV4-3 and TRBJ1-2; TRBD1 agrees at 7 bases. This CDR3 has 15 amino acids. Germline loops: CDR1 LGHNA, CDR2 YSLEER. The J segment lost 4 bases and the V segment lost 4 bases, leaving 9 bases of the junction unmatched. This chain's CDR3 is CASSPGTDSSYGYTF. DNA for the CDR3: TGCGCCAGCAGCCCAGGGACAGATTCTTCCTATGGCTACACCTTC.

The rearrangement links TRBV7-2 to TRBJ2-5, with D maybe TRBD2 (5 bases). Germline V gene lookup returns CDR1 SGHTA and CDR2 FQGNSA. The CDR3 consists of 14 residues. The V end was cut by 5 bases, the J end by 4 bases, with 14 bases between. The CDR3 DNA follows: TGTGCCAGCAGCCCAGGACTGTCGCCAGAGACCCAGTACTTC. This encodes CASSPGLSPETQYF.

The chain has TRBV6-1 and TRBJ1-2; D is ambiguous. Trimming removed 4 bases at V and 10 bases at J, with 19 bases between. The germline CDR1 and CDR2 sequences are MNHNS and SASEGT. The CDR3 spans 14 residues. CDR3 protein: CASSVGERASLYTF. Here the CDR3 DNA reads TGTGCCAGCAGTGTTGGGGAAAGGGCTAGTCTCTACACCTTC.

This clone was seen once. The V gene is TRBV7-7, the J gene TRBJ2-5; possibly TRBD1 or TRBD2 for D (5 bases each). Germline V gives CDR1 SSHAT, CDR2 FNYEAQ (reference sequence). The V end was cut by 5 bases, the J end by 4 bases, with 20 bases between. The CDR3 consists of 16 residues. CDR3 in amino acids: CASSPERPGTGETQYF. The CDR3, as DNA: TGTGCCAGCAGCCCCGAGAGGCCCGGGACGGGAGAGACCCAGTACTTC.

This sequence joins TRBV10-3 and TRBJ2-3, with 10 bases that match TRBD1. In germline, CDR1 is ENHRY, CDR2 SYGVKD. The CDR3 consists of 15 residues. V shed 5 bases and J 4 bases; nucleotides not matched to a gene: 6. The CDR3 DNA sequence: TGTGCCATCAGTTTGGACAGGGGGGTAGCAGATACGCAGTATTTT. Translating it yields CAISLDRGVADTQYF.

This clone was found a few times. The rearrangement joins TRBV7-6 to TRBJ1-2; possible D gene TRBD1, 5 bases. The CDR3 is made up of 12 amino acids. The germline gives CDR1 SGHVS, CDR2 FNYEAQ. Trimming pared 4 bases from V and 5 bases from J, leaving 8 bases between. This CDR3 reads CASSSEGYGYTF. For the CDR3, the DNA is TGTGCCAGCAGCTCAGAGGGGTATGGCTACACCTTC.

J is TRBJ2-1 and V is TRBV27; TRBD1 aligns across 8 bases. The length of the CDR3 is 16 residues. Trimming removed 2 bases from V and 7 bases from J; junction bases left unmatched: 10. Germline V gene sequence: CDR1 MNHEY, CDR2 SMNVEV (reference sequence). Here the CDR3 reads CASSLTQGALGNEQFF. The CDR3 DNA sequence: TGTGCCAGCAGTTTAACGCAGGGGGCGCTTGGAAATGAGCAGTTCTTC.

This chain connects TRBV10-3 to TRBJ2-3; D may be TRBD1 or TRBD2 (5 bases each). The V and J ends lost 3 bases and 0 bases respectively, with 10 bases between them. The length of the CDR3 is 15 residues. The germline CDR1 and CDR2 sequences are ENHRY and SYGVKD. CDR3 amino acids: CAISEGETSTDTQYF. Written as DNA, the CDR3 is TGTGCCATCAGTGAAGGGGAGACTAGCACAGATACGCAGTATTTT.

The chain joins TRBV28 to TRBJ2-7, with TRBD2 identical over 8 bases. J lost 0 bases, V lost 0 bases, and 7 bases had no gene match. Per the germline V gene, CDR1 is MDHEN and CDR2 is SYDVKM. This CDR3 comprises 17 residues. CDR3 residues: CASSLWLAGRSSYEQYF. The CDR3 bases are TGTGCCAGCAGTTTATGGCTAGCGGGCCGTAGCTCCTACGAGCAGTACTTC.

The rearrangement links TRBV15 to TRBJ2-7, with D possibly matching TRBD1 (5 bases). V dropped 8 bases and J dropped 3 bases, with 20 bases sitting between them. The CDR3 is made up of 15 amino acids. CDR1 is LNHNV and CDR2 is YYDKDF in the germline V gene (reference sequence). The DNA of the CDR3 is TGTGCCACCGCCCCAGGTAGGGGAATAAACTACGAGCAGTACTTC. Translated: CATAPGRGINYEQYF.

The chain joins TRBV10-2 to TRBJ1-2; 9 bases align to TRBD1. This CDR3 contains 15 residues. V lost 2 bases and J lost 5; bases outside the gene matches: 6. The germline V gene encodes CDR1 WSHSY and CDR2 SAAADI. The CDR3 region is CASSEAGTGLYGYTF. Here the CDR3 DNA reads TGCGCCAGCAGTGAGGCCGGGACAGGGCTTTATGGCTACACCTTC.

The J gene is TRBJ2-3, the V gene TRBV5-1; perhaps TRBD1 as D (5 bases). Trimming removed 0 bases at V and 0 bases at J, with 11 bases between. This CDR3 is built from 16 residues. CDR1 is SGHRS, CDR2 YFSETQ, per germline. The CDR3 loop reads CASSLVAGKSTDTQYF. CDR3 DNA: TGCGCCAGCAGCTTGGTCGCAGGGAAAAGCACAGATACGCAGTATTTT.

This chain links TRBV7-9 with TRBJ2-7; TRBD2 matches at 7 bases. In germline, CDR1 is SEHNR, CDR2 FQNEAQ (reference sequence). After removal of 7 bases from V and 0 bases from J, the junction contained 9 bases not matched to a gene. The CDR3 spans 15 residues. DNA for the CDR3: TGTGCCAGCACCCTCCCGGGCGGGAGCTCCTACGAGCAGTACTTC. Protein product: CASTLPGGSSYEQYF.

The chain is built from TRBV7-6 and TRBJ2-5, with 7 positions matching TRBD1. The closer fit of TRBJ2-7 to the DNA end suggests the J call may be wrong. This CDR3 has 14 residues. Germline V lookup: CDR1 SGHVS, CDR2 FNYEAQ. Here the CDR3 DNA reads TGTGCCAGCAGCTTCCGGGACAGTTCCTACGAGCAGTACTTC. Translated: CASSFRDSSYEQYF.